These T cell receptor beta chains were read from a single sample in a study of Ad26.COV2.S vaccination and SARS-CoV-2 variants. Here immunoSEQ multiplex PCR was the method, and the copy in TCRdb shows in-frame clones only, minus some. Here the sample spans 450,000 to 550,000 clones, roughly nine tenths being singletons. The material sequenced was peripheral blood, taken in a trial of Ad26.COV2.S vaccine versus placebo. Receptor source: a person between 18 and 60 years old who received the Ad26.COV2.S COVID-19 vaccine or a placebo. Both conserved end residues are part of each CDR3. The D gene is left open where the match is weak. For some rows the clone size is stated as once, few or many, or as a class when expanded; others skip it.

-	-	TRBV5-4	CASSPSWGTIYGYTF
-	-	TRBV3-1/TRBV3-2	CASSQEGGKGNTGELFF
-	TRBD2	TRBV5-4	CASSSGTSGSTGELFF
-	TRBD2	TRBV15	CATSRDWWTSGGAMDNEQFF
-	-	TRBV12-3/TRBV12-4	CASSLWGTGELFF
-	-	TRBV7-8	CASSLAPGLQYNEQFF
-	-	TRBV5-1	CASSPDGYMNTEAFF
-	-	TRBV6-4	CARKVETQYF
-	-	TRBV21-1	CASPKRGLNSPLHF
-	-	TRBV5-6	CASSLGYSYTF
-	-	TRBV3-1/TRBV3-2	CASSPGLGRQPQHF
-	-	TRBV4-3	CASSQDGRGTEAFF
-	-	TRBV2	CASYRVSEQFF
-	-	TRBV28	CASRVDGSPGNTIYF
many	-	TRBV28	CASTPPRWYPTGNTIYF
-	-	TRBV20-1	CSADARYGYTF
-	-	TRBV18	CASSETAYYGYTF
-	-	TRBV11-2	CASSPWTETYEQYF